This T cell receptor beta chain was sequenced for a study of T cells after yellow fever vaccination. Study findings and constraints: The CD4 and CD8 compartments had a small share of their clonotypes in common. Booster sampling recovered most clones from primary vaccination (less than 97% CD4, around 90% CD8).

The CDR3 contains 17 residues. Trimming removed 1 base from V and 5 bases from J, with 17 bases in between. CDR1 is SEHNR, CDR2 FQNEAQ, per germline (reference sequence). Regarding this clonotype: The antigen is undetermined.

TCRdb used MiXCR to reprocess the 5' RACE reads, holding one entry per CDR3 protein. The table lists under 700,000 distinct CDR3 sequences, around a sixth of them singletons. V and J are TRBV7-9 and TRBJ1-4; D call uncertain. This sequence was found in a man aged 18-30 years who received the YFV17D yellow fever vaccine. The sample here was PBMCs, taken less than 6 days after the first yellow fever vaccination. The chain's CDR3 is CASSLVSGLTGNEKLFF. CDR3 nucleotide sequence: TGTGCCAGCAGCTTAGTATCAGGTCTCACTGGGAATGAAAAACTGTTTTTT.